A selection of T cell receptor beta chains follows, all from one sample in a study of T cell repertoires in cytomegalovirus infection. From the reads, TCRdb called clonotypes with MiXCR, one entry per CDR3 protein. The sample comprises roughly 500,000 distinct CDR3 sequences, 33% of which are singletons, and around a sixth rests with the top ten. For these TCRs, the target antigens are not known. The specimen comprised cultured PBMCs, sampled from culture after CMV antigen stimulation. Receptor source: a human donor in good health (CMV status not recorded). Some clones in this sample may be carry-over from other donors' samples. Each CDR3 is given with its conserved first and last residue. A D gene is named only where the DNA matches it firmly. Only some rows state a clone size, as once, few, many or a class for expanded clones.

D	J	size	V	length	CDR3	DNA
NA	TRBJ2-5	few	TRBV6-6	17	CASTGRGRGGPQETQYF	TGTGCCAGCACCGGTCGTGGGAGGGGGGGTCCCCAAGAGACCCAGTACTTC
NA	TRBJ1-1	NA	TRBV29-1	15	CSVEDGSGGDPEAFF	TGCAGCGTTGAAGACGGCTCCGGGGGAGACCCTGAAGCTTTCTTT
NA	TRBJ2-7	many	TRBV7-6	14	CASSLGGTSDEQYF	TGTGCCAGCAGCTTAGGAGGGACAAGCGACGAGCAGTACTTC
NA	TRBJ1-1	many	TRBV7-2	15	CASSPVQGWDTEAFF	TGTGCCAGCAGCCCTGTACAGGGCTGGGACACTGAAGCTTTCTTT
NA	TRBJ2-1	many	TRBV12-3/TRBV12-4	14	CASSLFGLRNEQFF	TGTGCCAGCAGTTTATTTGGACTACGCAATGAGCAGTTCTTC
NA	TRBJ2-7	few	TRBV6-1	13	CASSSTGRYEQYF	TGTGCCAGCAGTTCTACAGGGCGCTACGAGCAGTACTTC
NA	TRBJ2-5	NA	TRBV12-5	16	CASGSGQRPHQETQYF	TGTGCTAGTGGTTCCGGACAACGACCGCACCAAGAGACCCAGTACTTC
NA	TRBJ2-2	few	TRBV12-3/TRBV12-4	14	CASSFGLGTGELFF	TGTGCCAGCAGTTTTGGTCTGGGCACCGGGGAGCTGTTTTTT
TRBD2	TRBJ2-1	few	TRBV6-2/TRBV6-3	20	CASSFTSLRTSGINPRGQFF	TGTGCCAGCAGTTTCACTAGCCTAAGGACTAGCGGGATAAACCCCAGGGGGCAGTTCTTC
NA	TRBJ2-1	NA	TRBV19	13	CASSIAASNEQFF	TGTGCCAGTAGTATAGCGGCTAGCAATGAGCAGTTCTTC
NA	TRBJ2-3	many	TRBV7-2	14	CASSLDPSTDTQYF	TGTGCCAGCAGCTTAGACCCTAGCACAGATACGCAGTATTTT
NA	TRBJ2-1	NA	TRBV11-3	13	CASSVTGLHEQFF	TGTGCCAGCAGCGTAACAGGGTTGCATGAGCAGTTCTTC
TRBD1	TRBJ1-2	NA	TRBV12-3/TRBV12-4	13	CASSLYRGPGYTF	TGTGCCAGCAGCCTGTACAGGGGGCCTGGCTACACCTTC
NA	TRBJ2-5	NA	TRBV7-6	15	CASSLAAEGQETQYF	TGTGCCAGCAGCTTAGCGGCAGAGGGACAAGAGACCCAGTACTTC
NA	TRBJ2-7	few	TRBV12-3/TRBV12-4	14	CASSLTVENGEQYF	TGTGCCAGCAGTTTAACGGTAGAAAATGGGGAGCAGTACTTC
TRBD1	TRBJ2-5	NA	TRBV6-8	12	CASGRGSETQYF	TGTGCCAGCGGCAGGGGGTCAGAGACCCAGTACTTC
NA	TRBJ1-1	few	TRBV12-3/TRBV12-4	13	CASSLGTGFEAFF	TGTGCCAGCAGTTTGGGCACAGGGTTTGAAGCTTTCTTT
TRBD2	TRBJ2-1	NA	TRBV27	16	CASSAGLAGGKSEQFF	TGTGCCAGCAGTGCAGGACTAGCGGGAGGGAAGAGTGAGCAGTTCTTC
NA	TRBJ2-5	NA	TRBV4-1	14	CASSLNMLQETQYF	TGCGCCAGCAGCCTCAACATGTTGCAAGAGACCCAGTACTTC
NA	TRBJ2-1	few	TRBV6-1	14	CASSEARSRNEQFF	TGTGCCAGCAGTGAAGCAAGGTCTCGCAATGAGCAGTTCTTC
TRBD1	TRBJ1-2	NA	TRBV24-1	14	CATSDPWTGSGYTF	TGTGCCACCAGTGATCCCTGGACAGGGTCTGGCTACACCTTC
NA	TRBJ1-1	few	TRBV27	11	CAVRVNTEAFF	TGTGCCGTCAGGGTAAACACTGAAGCTTTCTTT
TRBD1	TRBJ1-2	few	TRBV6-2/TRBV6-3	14	CASSGTGGASGYTF	TGTGCCAGCAGTGGAACAGGGGGCGCATCTGGCTACACCTTC
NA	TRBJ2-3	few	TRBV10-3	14	CAISDGRSTDTQYF	TGTGCCATCAGTGATGGGAGGAGCACAGATACGCAGTATTTT
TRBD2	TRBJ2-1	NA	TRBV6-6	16	CASSYSILAGVREQFF	TGTGCCAGCAGTTACTCGATACTAGCGGGAGTACGTGAGCAGTTCTTC
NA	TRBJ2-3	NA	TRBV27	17	CASSLAPVRGSTDTQYF	TGTGCCAGCAGTTTAGCTCCCGTCAGGGGTTCCACAGATACGCAGTATTTT
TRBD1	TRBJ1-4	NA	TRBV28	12	CASSRDRGELFF	TGTGCCAGCAGTCGGGACAGGGGGGAACTGTTTTTT
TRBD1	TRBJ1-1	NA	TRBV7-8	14	CSSSLGQKNTEAFF	TGTTCCAGCAGCTTGGGACAGAAGAACACTGAAGCTTTCTTT
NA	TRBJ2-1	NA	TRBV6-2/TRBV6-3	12	CASTDLRLGQFF	TGTGCCAGCACCGACCTGAGGTTGGGGCAGTTCTTC
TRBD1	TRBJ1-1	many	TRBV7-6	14	CASARGGRNTEAFF	TGTGCCAGCGCCAGGGGGGGCAGGAACACTGAAGCTTTCTTT
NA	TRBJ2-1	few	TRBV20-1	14	CSARLDSSYNEQFF	TGCAGTGCTAGGTTGGACAGCTCCTACAATGAGCAGTTCTTC
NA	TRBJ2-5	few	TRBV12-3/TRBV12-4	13	CASSWGEEETQYF	TGTGCCAGCAGTTGGGGAGAAGAAGAGACCCAGTACTTC